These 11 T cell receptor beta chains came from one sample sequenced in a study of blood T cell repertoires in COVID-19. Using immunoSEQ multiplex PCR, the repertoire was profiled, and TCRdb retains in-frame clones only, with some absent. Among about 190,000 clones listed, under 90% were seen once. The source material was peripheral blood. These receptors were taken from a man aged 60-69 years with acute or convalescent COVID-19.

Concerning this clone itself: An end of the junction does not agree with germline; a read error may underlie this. The CDR3 reads CASNLTSGLYNEQFF. CDR3 nucleotide sequence: TGTGCCAGCAATTTAACTAGCGGGTTGTACAATGAGCAGTTCTTC. The J gene is TRBJ2-1, the V gene TRBV27; 9 bases fit TRBD2. CDR1 MNHEY and CDR2 SMNVEV come from the germline V gene (reference sequence). CDR3 length: 15 residues.

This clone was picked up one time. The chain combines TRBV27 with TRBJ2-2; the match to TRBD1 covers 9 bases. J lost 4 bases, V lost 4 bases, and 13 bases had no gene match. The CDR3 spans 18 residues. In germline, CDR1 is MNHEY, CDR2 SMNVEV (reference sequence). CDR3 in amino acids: CASSSRGTGSWSTGELFF. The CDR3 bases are TGTGCCAGCAGTTCTAGAGGGACAGGGAGTTGGTCCACCGGGGAGCTGTTTTTT.

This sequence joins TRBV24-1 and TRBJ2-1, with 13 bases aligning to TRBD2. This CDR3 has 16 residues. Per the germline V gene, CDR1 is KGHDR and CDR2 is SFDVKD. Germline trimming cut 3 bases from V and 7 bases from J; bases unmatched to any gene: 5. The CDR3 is CATSDAGTSGINEQFF. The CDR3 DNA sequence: TGTGCCACCAGTGATGCCGGGACTAGCGGGATTAATGAGCAGTTCTTC.

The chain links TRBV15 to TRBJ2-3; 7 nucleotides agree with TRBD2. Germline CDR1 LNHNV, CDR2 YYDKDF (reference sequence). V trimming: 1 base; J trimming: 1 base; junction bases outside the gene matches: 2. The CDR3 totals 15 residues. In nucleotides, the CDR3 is TGTGCCACCAGCAGAGCAGGGAGGGGCACAGATACGCAGTATTTT. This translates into CATSRAGRGTDTQYF.

The CDR3 coding sequence is TGTGCCAGCAGTTCCCCCCTCACTAACAGGGCCCAGCCCCAGCATTTT. It yields the protein CASSSPLTNRAQPQHF. This rearrangement joins TRBV28 to TRBJ1-5; D is possibly TRBD1 (6 bases). This CDR3 is 16 amino acids long. From germline, CDR1 is MDHEN and CDR2 SYDVKM. Between the trimmed V and J ends, which lost 4 bases and 7 bases, there was a span of 20 bases.

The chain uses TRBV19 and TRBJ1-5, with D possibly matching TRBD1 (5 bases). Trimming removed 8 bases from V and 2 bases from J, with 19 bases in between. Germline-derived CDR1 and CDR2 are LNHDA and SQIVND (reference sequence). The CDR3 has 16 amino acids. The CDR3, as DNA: TGTGCCAGTGAACCAAGGGGTTCCGCGGGCAATCAGCCCCAGCATTTT. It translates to CASEPRGSAGNQPQHF.

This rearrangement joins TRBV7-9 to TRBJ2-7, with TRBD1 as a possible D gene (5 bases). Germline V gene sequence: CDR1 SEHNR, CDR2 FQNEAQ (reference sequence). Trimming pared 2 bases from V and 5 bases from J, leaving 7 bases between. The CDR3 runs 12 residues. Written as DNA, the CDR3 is TGTGCCAGCAGCTTATCGACAGACGAGCAGTACTTC. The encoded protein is CASSLSTDEQYF.

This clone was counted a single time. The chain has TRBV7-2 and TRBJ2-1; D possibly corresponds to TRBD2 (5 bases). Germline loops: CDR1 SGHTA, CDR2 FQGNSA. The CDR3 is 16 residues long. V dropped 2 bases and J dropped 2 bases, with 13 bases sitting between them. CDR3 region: CASSLSSSYTYNEQFF. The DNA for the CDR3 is TGTGCCAGCAGCTTATCCTCTAGCTATACCTACAATGAGCAGTTCTTC.

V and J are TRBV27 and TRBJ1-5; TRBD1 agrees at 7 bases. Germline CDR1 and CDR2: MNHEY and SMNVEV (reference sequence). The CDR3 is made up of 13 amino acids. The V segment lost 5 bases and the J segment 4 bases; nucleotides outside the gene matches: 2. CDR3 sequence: CASSDRANQPQHF. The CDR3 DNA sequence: TGTGCCAGCAGTGACAGGGCAAATCAGCCCCAGCATTTT.

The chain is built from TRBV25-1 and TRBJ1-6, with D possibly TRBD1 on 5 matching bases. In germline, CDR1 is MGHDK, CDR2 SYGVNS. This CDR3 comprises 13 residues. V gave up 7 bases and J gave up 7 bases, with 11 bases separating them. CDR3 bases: TGTGCCAGCAACGGACAAGGCAATTCACCCCTCCACTTT. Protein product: CASNGQGNSPLHF.

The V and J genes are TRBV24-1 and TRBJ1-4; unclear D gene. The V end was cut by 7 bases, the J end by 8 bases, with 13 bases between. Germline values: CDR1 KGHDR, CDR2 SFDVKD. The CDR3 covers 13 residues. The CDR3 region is CATSSGSREKLFF. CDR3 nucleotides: TGTGCCACCAGCTCGGGATCTCGAGAAAAACTGTTTTTT.